Listed here are 13 T cell receptor beta chains from one sample, sequenced in a study of tumor-infiltrating lymphocytes in localized non-small cell lung cancer. Clones were sequenced by immunoSEQ multiplex PCR, and TCRdb holds only the in-frame ones, with some missing. The sample holds about 23,000 clones, roughly 73% seen once. What was sequenced was lung tumor tissue. Receptors originate from a human donor with non-small cell lung cancer.

V is TRBV9 and J is TRBJ1-2; weak D call: TRBD1 (6 bases). Trimming removed 0 bases at V and 7 bases at J, with 16 bases between. Germline CDR1 is SGDLS and CDR2 is YYNGEE. The CDR3 is 15 residues long. This CDR3 reads CASSVAEGGLGGYTF. Here the CDR3 DNA reads TGTGCCAGCAGCGTAGCTGAGGGGGGGCTCGGTGGCTACACCTTC.

This chain connects TRBV29-1 to TRBJ2-2; a weak D match, TRBD2 (6 bases). This CDR3 contains 13 residues. CDR1 SQVTM and CDR2 ANQGSEA come from the germline V gene. The CDR3 DNA is TGCGGCGGCGGGGCTAAAAACACCGGGGAGCTGTTTTTT. Amino acid sequence: CGGGAKNTGELFF.

This chain joins TRBV25-1 and TRBJ1-5; tentative D call: TRBD1 (5 bases). Trimming took 2 bases from V and 2 from J, leaving 10 bases between them. Germline V CDR1 and CDR2: MGHDK, SYGVNS. The CDR3 is 15 residues long. The DNA of the CDR3 is TGTGCCAGCAGTGAAATGGGGACGGGCAATCAGCCCCAGCATTTT. Translating it yields CASSEMGTGNQPQHF.

The V and J genes are TRBV2 and TRBJ2-3; tentatively, D is TRBD1 (6 bases). V was clipped by 5 bases and J by 4 bases, with 19 bases between them. The CDR3 has 16 amino acids. CDR1 is SNHLY, CDR2 FYNNEI, per germline. In DNA form, the CDR3 reads TGTGCCAGCAGTCCCAGGGGACCGCAGAGAGCAGATACGCAGTATTTT. Protein sequence: CASSPRGPQRADTQYF.

A single count supports this clone. V usage is TRBV20-1 and J usage is TRBJ2-7; D not resolved. Trimming cost V 3 bases and J 2 bases, with 5 bases left between them. This CDR3 spans 11 amino acids. The germline V gene encodes CDR1 DFQATT and CDR2 SNEGSKA (reference sequence). The CDR3 region is CSASLAYEQYF. The CDR3 DNA follows: TGCAGTGCTAGTTTAGCCTACGAGCAGTACTTC.

The chain combines TRBV6-9 with TRBJ1-3; D is perhaps TRBD1 (6 bases). V was trimmed by 2 bases and J by 0 bases, leaving 14 bases between them. The CDR3 is 17 residues long. Germline loops: CDR1 MNHGY, CDR2 SVAAGI. The CDR3 loop reads CASSYKRGAHSGNTIYF. The CDR3 coding sequence is TGTGCCAGCAGTTATAAGAGGGGGGCCCACTCTGGAAACACCATATATTTT.

The V and J genes are TRBV19 and TRBJ1-2, with TRBD1 matching over 7 bases. This CDR3 contains 16 residues. Germline CDR1 LNHDA, CDR2 SQIVND (reference sequence). V dropped 4 bases and J dropped 4; count of bases not matched to a gene: 12. CDR3 sequence (DNA): TGTGCCAGTAGTACCCTGGACAGGCGAGCGGCCTATGGCTACACCTTC. Amino acid sequence: CASSTLDRRAAYGYTF.

There are a few counts of this clone. This sequence joins TRBV29-1 and TRBJ1-2, with D unresolved. The germline gives CDR1 SQVTM, CDR2 ANQGSEA. V lost 3 bases and J 0 bases, leaving 5 bases between the germline ends. CDR3 length: 12 amino acids. The CDR3 reads CSVELSNYGYTF. Here the CDR3 DNA reads TGCAGCGTTGAGCTGTCTAACTATGGCTACACCTTC. The full variable domain, completed using reference TRBV29-1 and TRBJ1-2, is SAVISQKPSRDICQRGTSLTIQCQVDSQVTMMFWYRQQPGQSLTLIATANQGSEATYESGFVIDKFPISRPNLTFSTLTVSNMSPEDSSIYLCSVELSNYGYTFGSGTRLTVV.

A word on this clone: At one end the junction does not follow the germline gene, possibly because of a read error. The chain links TRBV14 to TRBJ1-4; no firm D call. This CDR3 is 13 amino acids long. CDR1 is SGHDN and CDR2 is FVKESK in the germline V gene. In DNA, the CDR3 is TGTGCCAGCAGCCAAGAATCGGGCCGAAGTTACTATTTT. Encoded protein: CASSQESGRSYYF.

J is TRBJ1-2 and V is TRBV5-5; no reliable D call. Germline V gene data show CDR1 as SGHKS and CDR2 as YYEKEE (reference sequence). The CDR3 consists of 15 residues. Trimming removed 0 bases from V and 4 bases from J, with 13 bases in between. The CDR3 DNA reads TGTGCCAGCAGCTTGGTCCGGGAGATAGGCTATGGCTACACCTTC. Amino acid sequence: CASSLVREIGYGYTF.

This rearrangement joins TRBV18 to TRBJ1-2; D is unresolved. Per germline, CDR1 KGHSH and CDR2 LQKENI. The CDR3 consists of 19 residues. The V end lost 3 bases, the J end lost 1 base, and 24 bases lay between the germline ends. CDR3 sequence reads: CASSPYGISPNTINYGYTF. The CDR3 DNA is TGTGCCAGCTCACCTTACGGAATAAGTCCCAATACAATTAACTATGGCTACACCTTC.

This clone was seen more than once but under ten times. The chain recombines TRBV5-1 with TRBJ1-3; 12 positions match TRBD1. V dropped 4 bases and J dropped 3; count of bases not matched to a gene: 5. The CDR3 spans 16 residues. The germline V gene has CDR1 SGHRS and CDR2 YFSETQ. Here the CDR3 reads CASSEGDRGLGNTIYF. The CDR3 DNA sequence: TGCGCCAGCAGCGAGGGGGACAGGGGGCTTGGAAACACCATATATTTT.

This chain joins TRBV6-6 and TRBJ2-7; D possibly corresponds to TRBD2 (6 bases). Germline lookup yields CDR1 MNHNY and CDR2 SVGAGI (reference sequence). The length of the CDR3 is 16 residues. Trimming removed 6 bases at V and 6 bases at J, with 24 bases between. Here the CDR3 reads CASSNLGGLLPFEQYF. The CDR3 DNA reads TGTGCCAGCAGCAACCTCGGGGGACTCCTACCGTTCGAGCAGTACTTC.